This T cell receptor beta chain was observed in a study of blood T cell repertoires in COVID-19 (dated by TCRdb to about 2020). In the study overall: Samples covering the acute and convalescent phases of COVID-19 were provided by collaborators in the United States, Italy and Spain. The dataset comprised deeply sampled blood TCRbeta repertoires from subjects exposed to, actively infected with, or recovered from COVID-19. The material from the prospective study consisted of cDNA or gDNA derived from T cells, B-cell-depleted T cells, or PBMCs. Where available, HLA class I and class II types were taken from metadata supplied by the sample provider and were not determined by assay-based typing. The sample metadata nearly always contained a de-identified subject ID, COVID-19 status, age in years and sex. The samples were drawn from two sources: the first 160 participants of the ongoing ImmuneRACE study, and fewer than 1,500 subjects contributed by 6 global collaborators. The repertoires were released in a freely available public database intended as a resource for research on the immune response to SARS-CoV-2.

The immunoSEQ Assay, a bias-controlled multiplex PCR, was used to amplify TCRbeta CDR3 regions from genomic DNA. The authors processed their data as follows. Nucleated cell counts per sample were estimated from amplification of reference gene primers within the assay. To quantify the absolute abundance of each unique TCRbeta CDR3 rearrangement, sequence reads were collapsed and filtered. For each sample, productive Simpson clonality was calculated by taking the square root of Simpson's diversity index across productive rearrangements. TCRdb provides this immuneACCESS table in a form limited to in-frame rearrangements. Some clones are lacking; in checked studies, under half of them reflect an unresolved V gene, and why the rest are absent is not known. V and J calls and clone size follow that table, whereas D and trimming were derived from the DNA. Within this sample are roughly 200,000 clones, with around 80% of them counted one time only. The ten largest make up roughly 7.2% of the sample.

Summary of the overall study and its limitations: The quantity of clinical and demographic metadata differed by source and by participant and was supplied without curation.

With respect to this clone: The clone's antigen remains unknown. It has no much larger one-base neighbor in the sample; base qualities were not kept.

In Seattle, one collaborating source enrolled patients while the infection was active and tracked those patients longitudinally over the course of disease. Each collaborating institution followed its own protocols to collect whole blood in K2EDTA tubes. For TCRbeta analysis, collaborators shipped samples as frozen whole blood, isolated PBMCs, or DNA extracted from either of those sample types. This TCR was sampled from a woman aged 40 to 55 with COVID-19, enrolled during active disease. Material: peripheral blood.

The nucleotide sequence is given as TGTGCCAGCAGACCCGGGGGGCTGAGCACTGAAGCTTTCTTT. Translated, this is CASRPGGLSTEAFF. The chain joins TRBV28 to TRBJ1-1, with TRBD1 as a weak D call on 6 bases. The trim is 6 bases for V and 4 bases for J, with a gap of 15 bases between the germline ends. CDR1 and CDR2, per the germline V gene, are MDHEN and SYDVKM. The CDR3 runs 14 residues from the cysteine to the phenylalanine. The read is trimmed to its CDR3 DNA, 42 bases read in frame from base 1.